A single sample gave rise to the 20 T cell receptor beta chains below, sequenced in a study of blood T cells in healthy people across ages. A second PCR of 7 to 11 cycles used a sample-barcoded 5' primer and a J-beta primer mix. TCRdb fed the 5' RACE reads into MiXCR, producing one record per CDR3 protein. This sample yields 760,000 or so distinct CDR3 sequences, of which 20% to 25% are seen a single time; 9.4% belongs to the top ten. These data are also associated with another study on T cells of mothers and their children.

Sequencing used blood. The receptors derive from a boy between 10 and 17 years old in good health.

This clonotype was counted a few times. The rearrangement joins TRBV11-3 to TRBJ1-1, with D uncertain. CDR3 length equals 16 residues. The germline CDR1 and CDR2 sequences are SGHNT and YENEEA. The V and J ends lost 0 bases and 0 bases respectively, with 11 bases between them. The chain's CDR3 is CASSLDLGLLNTEAFF. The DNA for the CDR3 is TGTGCCAGCAGCTTAGATCTAGGGCTACTGAACACTGAAGCTTTCTTT.

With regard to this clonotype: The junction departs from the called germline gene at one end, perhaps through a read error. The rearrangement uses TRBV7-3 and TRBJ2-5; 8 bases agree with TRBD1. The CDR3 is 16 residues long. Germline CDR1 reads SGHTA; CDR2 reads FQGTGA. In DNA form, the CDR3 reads TGTGCCTGCAGCTTAACAGGGGGAACCTCACTGGAGACCCAGTACTTC. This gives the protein CACSLTGGTSLETQYF.

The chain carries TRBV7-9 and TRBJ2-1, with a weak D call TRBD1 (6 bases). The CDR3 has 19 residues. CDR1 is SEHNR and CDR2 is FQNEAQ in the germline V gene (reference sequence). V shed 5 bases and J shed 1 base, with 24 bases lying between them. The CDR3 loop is CASSPRTPARGRSYNEQFF. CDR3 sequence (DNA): TGTGCCAGCAGCCCTAGGACCCCAGCCAGGGGCAGGTCCTACAATGAGCAGTTCTTC.

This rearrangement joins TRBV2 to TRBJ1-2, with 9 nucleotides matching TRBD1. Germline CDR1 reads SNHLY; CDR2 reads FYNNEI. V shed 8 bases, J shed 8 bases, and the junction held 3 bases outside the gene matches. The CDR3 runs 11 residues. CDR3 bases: TGTGCCAGCCGGACAGGGGACGGCTACACCTTC. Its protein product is CASRTGDGYTF.

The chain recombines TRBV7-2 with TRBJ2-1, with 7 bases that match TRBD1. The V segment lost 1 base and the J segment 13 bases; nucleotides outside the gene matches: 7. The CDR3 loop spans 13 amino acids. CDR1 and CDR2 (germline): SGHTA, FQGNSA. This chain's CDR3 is CASSLVEGTAQFF. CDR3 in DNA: TGTGCCAGCAGCTTAGTCGAAGGGACAGCTCAGTTCTTC.

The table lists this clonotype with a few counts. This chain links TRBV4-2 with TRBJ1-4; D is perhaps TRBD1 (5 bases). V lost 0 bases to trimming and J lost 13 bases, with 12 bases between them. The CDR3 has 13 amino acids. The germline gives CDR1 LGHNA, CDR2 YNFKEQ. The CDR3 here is CASSQEGRARLFF. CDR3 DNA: TGTGCCAGCAGCCAAGAAGGCAGGGCTAGACTGTTTTTT.

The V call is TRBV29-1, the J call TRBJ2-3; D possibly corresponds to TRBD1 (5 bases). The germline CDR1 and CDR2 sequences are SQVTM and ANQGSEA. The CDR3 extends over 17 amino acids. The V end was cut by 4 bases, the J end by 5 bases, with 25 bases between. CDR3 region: CSVVGRQGMESGDTQYF. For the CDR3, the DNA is TGCAGCGTTGTCGGTCGGCAGGGCATGGAGTCTGGAGATACGCAGTATTTT.

The CDR3 protein is CASSLGRTVHEQYF. The DNA for the CDR3 is TGTGCCAGCAGCTTAGGCAGGACAGTCCACGAGCAGTACTTC. V and J are TRBV13 and TRBJ2-7; TRBD1 might be the D (6 bases). CDR1 is PRHDT, CDR2 FYEKMQ, per germline (reference sequence). This CDR3 region has 14 residues. The ends were cut back, 0 bases at V and 5 bases at J, with 11 bases in the middle.

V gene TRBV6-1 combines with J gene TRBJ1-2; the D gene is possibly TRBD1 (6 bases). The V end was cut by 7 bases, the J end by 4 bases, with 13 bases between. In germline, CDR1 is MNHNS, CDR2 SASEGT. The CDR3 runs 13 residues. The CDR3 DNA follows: TGTGCCAGCAACCTAGGAGGGGGCTATGGCTACACCTTC. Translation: CASNLGGGYGYTF.

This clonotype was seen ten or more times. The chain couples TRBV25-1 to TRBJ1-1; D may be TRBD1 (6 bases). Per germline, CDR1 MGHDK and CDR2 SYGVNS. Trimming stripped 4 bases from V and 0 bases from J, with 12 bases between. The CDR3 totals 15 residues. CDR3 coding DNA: TGTGCCAGCAGTGGAGGCAGGGGTGTGAACACTGAAGCTTTCTTT. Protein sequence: CASSGGRGVNTEAFF.

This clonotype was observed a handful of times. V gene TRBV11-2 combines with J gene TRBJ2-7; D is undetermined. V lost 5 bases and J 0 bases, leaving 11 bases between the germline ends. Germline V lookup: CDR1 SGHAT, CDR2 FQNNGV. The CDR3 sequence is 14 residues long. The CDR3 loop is CASSPDTLSYEQYF. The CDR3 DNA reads TGTGCCAGCAGCCCAGACACACTCTCCTACGAGCAGTACTTC.

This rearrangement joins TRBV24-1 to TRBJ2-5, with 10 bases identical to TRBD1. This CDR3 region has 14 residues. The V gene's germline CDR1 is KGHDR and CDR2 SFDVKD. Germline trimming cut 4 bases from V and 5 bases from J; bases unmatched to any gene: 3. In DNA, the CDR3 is TGTGCCACCAGTGACAGGGACAGGGGCGAGACCCAGTACTTC. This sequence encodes CATSDRDRGETQYF.

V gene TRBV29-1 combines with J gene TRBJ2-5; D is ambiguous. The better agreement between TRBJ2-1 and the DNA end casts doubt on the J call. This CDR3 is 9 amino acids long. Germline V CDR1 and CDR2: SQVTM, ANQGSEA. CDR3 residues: CSASEEQFF. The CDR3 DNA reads TGCAGCGCAAGCGAGGAGCAGTTCTTC.

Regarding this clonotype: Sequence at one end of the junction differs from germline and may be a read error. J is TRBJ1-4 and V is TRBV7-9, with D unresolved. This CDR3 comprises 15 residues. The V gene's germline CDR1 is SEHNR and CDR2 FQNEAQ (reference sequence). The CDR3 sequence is CTSSLELGFGEKLFF. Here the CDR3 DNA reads TGTACCAGCAGCTTAGAGTTGGGGTTCGGTGAAAAACTGTTTTTT.

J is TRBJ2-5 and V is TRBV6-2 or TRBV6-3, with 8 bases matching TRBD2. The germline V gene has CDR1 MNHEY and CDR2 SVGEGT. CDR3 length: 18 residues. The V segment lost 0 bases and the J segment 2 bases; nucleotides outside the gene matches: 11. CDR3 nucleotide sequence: TGTGCCAGCAGTTACTCGAGTTCGGGTAGCGGGGAACAAGAGACCCAGTACTTC. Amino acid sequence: CASSYSSSGSGEQETQYF.

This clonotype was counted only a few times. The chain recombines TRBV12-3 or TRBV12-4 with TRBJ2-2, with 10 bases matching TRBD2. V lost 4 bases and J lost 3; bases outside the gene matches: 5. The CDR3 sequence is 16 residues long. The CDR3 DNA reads TGTGCCAGCAGTTGGCCGACTAGCGGGTACACCGGGGAGCTGTTTTTT. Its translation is CASSWPTSGYTGELFF.

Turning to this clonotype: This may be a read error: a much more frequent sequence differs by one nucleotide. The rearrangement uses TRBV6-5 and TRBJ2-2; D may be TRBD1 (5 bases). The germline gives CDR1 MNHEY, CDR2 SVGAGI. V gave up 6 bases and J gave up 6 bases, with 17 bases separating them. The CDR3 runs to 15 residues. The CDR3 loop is CASSPGSRRAGELFF. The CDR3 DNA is TGTGCCAGCAGCCCCGGCTCGCGCAGGGCCGGGGAGCTGTTTTTT.

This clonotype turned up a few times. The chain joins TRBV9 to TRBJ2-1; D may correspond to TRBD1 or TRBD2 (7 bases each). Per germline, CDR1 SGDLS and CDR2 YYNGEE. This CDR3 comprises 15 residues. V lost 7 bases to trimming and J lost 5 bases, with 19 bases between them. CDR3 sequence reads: CASGPPGGVHNEQFF. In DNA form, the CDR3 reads TGTGCCAGCGGCCCCCCAGGGGGGGTCCACAATGAGCAGTTCTTC.

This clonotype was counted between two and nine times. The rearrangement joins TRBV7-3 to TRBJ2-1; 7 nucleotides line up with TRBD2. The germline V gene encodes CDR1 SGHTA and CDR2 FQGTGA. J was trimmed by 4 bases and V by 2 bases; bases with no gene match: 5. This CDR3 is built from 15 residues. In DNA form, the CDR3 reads TGTGCCAGCAGCTTAGGCGGGAGAGATTACAATGAGCAGTTCTTC. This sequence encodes CASSLGGRDYNEQFF.

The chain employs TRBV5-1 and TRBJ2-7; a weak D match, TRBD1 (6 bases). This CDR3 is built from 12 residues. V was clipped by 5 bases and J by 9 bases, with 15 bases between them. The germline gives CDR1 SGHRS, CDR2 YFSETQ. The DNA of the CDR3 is TGCGCCAGCAGTCAACAGGGCCAGGGGCAGTACTTC. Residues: CASSQQGQGQYF.